These 30 T cell receptor beta chains were sequenced from one sample in a study of blood T cell repertoires in COVID-19. The repertoire was sequenced with immunoSEQ multiplex PCR; TCRdb's copy has only in-frame clones and lacks some. The sample yields 200,000 to 250,000 clones, 70% to 90% seen once. The sequenced sample was peripheral blood. These receptors were obtained from a woman in her 40s with acute or convalescent COVID-19.

This sequence joins TRBV10-3 and TRBJ1-3; TRBD1 might be the D (5 bases). The V end lost 6 bases, the J end lost 0 bases, and 18 bases lay between the germline ends. Germline CDR1 is ENHRY and CDR2 is SYGVKD. CDR3 size: 17 residues. CDR3 loop: CAIRDPGIPSSGNTIYF. In DNA, the CDR3 is TGTGCCATCAGGGACCCAGGGATCCCCTCCTCTGGAAACACCATATATTTT.

The chain uses TRBV5-1 and TRBJ2-5; D not resolved. The germline V and J ends were trimmed by 4 bases and 2 bases, with 9 bases remaining between them. The germline V gene has CDR1 SGHRS and CDR2 YFSETQ. The length of the CDR3 is 13 residues. CDR3 amino acids: CASSPGSQETQYF. In nucleotides, the CDR3 is TGCGCCAGCAGCCCTGGTAGTCAAGAGACCCAGTACTTC.

The genes are TRBV7-8 and TRBJ1-5; the match to TRBD1 covers 8 bases. This CDR3 has 15 amino acids. The germline CDR1 and CDR2 sequences are SGHVS and FQNEAQ. J gave up 7 bases and V 5 bases, and 10 bases lay outside the gene matches. Written as DNA, the CDR3 is TGTGCCAGCAGCCCAAGGTCGGACAGGGACCAGCCCCAGCATTTT. Amino acid sequence: CASSPRSDRDQPQHF.

In regard to this clone: Other DNA sequences in this specimen translate into the identical CDR3. The V call is TRBV24-1, the J call TRBJ1-5; D unresolved. Between the trimmed V and J ends, which lost 5 bases and 0 bases, there was a span of 7 bases. Germline V lookup: CDR1 KGHDR, CDR2 SFDVKD. The CDR3 extends over 14 amino acids. The CDR3 region has the DNA TGTGCCACCAGTGCGGGATATAGCAATCAGCCCCAGCATTTT. Protein sequence: CATSAGYSNQPQHF.

Only a few counts were recorded for this clone. The CDR3 DNA sequence: TGTGCCAGCAGTGAACAGCTGTCGGCAAACATTCAGTACTTC. As protein: CASSEQLSANIQYF. The rearrangement uses TRBV9 and TRBJ2-4; no firm D call. Trimming removed 5 bases from V and 6 bases from J, with 15 bases in between. The CDR3 length is 14 residues. Germline V lookup: CDR1 SGDLS, CDR2 YYNGEE.

This sequence joins TRBV5-1 and TRBJ1-6; tentatively, D is TRBD1 (5 bases). The CDR3 is 15 amino acids. The germline gives CDR1 SGHRS, CDR2 YFSETQ. V was shortened by 2 bases and J by 7 bases, with 13 bases between the two germline ends. CDR3 in amino acids: CASSFLDTGNSPLHF. CDR3 coding DNA: TGCGCCAGCAGCTTTCTGGACACCGGGAATTCACCCCTCCACTTT.

The chain couples TRBV5-6 to TRBJ1-4, with 9 bases identical to TRBD1. This CDR3 has 15 residues. Unmatched junction bases numbered 2, after V lost 0 bases and J lost 5 bases. The germline gives CDR1 SGHDT, CDR2 YYEEEE. The CDR3 nucleotides are TGTGCCAGCAGCTTGGTAGGGACAGGGAATGAAAAACTGTTTTTT. It codes for CASSLVGTGNEKLFF.

The chain employs TRBV11-3 and TRBJ2-2; TRBD2 matches at 13 bases. Germline lookup yields CDR1 SGHNT and CDR2 YENEEA. CDR3 length equals 18 residues. After removal of 5 bases from V and 3 bases from J, the junction contained 9 bases not matched to a gene. The CDR3 DNA sequence: TGTGCCAGCAGCACCTCCCCCGGACTAGCGGGGGACACCGGGGAGCTGTTTTTT. Protein sequence: CASSTSPGLAGDTGELFF. Together with reference TRBV11-3 and TRBJ2-2, the CDR3 gives the full variable domain: EAGVVQSPRYKIIEKKQPVAFWCNPISGHNTLYWYLQNLGQGPELLIRYENEEAVDDSQLPKDRFSAERLKGVDSTLKIQPAELGDSAVYLCASSTSPGLAGDTGELFFGEGSRLTVL.

This chain joins TRBV5-1 and TRBJ2-6, with 10 nucleotides matching TRBD1. The V and J ends lost 1 base and 3 bases, in that order; junction bases with no gene match: 7. The germline V gene has CDR1 SGHRS and CDR2 YFSETQ. The CDR3 loop spans 18 amino acids. CDR3 loop: CASSLYPGQGYGANVLTF. CDR3 DNA sequence: TGCGCCAGCAGCTTGTACCCGGGACAGGGGTATGGGGCCAACGTCCTGACTTTC.

The genes are TRBV6-5 and TRBJ1-2; 7 bases are shared with TRBD1. The CDR3 has 15 residues. With 6 bases clipped from V and 0 bases from J, the junction kept 7 bases outside the gene matches. Germline lookup yields CDR1 MNHEY and CDR2 SVGAGI. CDR3 sequence reads: CASRAGGNTNYGYTF. The DNA for the CDR3 is TGTGCCAGCAGGGCAGGGGGGAATACTAACTATGGCTACACCTTC.

The chain recombines TRBV3-1 (or the pseudogene TRBV3-2) with TRBJ1-1; the D gene is possibly TRBD1 (6 bases). The CDR3 loop spans 14 amino acids. The V end lost 1 base, the J end lost 1 base, and 7 bases lay between the germline ends. Germline CDR1 reads LGHDT; CDR2 reads YNNKEL (reference sequence). The CDR3 nucleotides read TGTGCCAGCAGCCAAGGGGGACAGAACACTGAAGCTTTCTTT. This sequence encodes CASSQGGQNTEAFF.

DNA for the CDR3: TGTGCCTGGAGTTCCACAGGGAACACTGAAGCTTTCTTT. It specifies CAWSSTGNTEAFF. V gene TRBV30 combines with J gene TRBJ1-1; D possibly corresponds to TRBD1 (5 bases). V was shortened by 2 bases and J by 1 base, with 8 bases between the two germline ends. CDR3 length: 13 amino acids. Per the germline V gene, CDR1 is GTSNPN and CDR2 is SVGIG (reference sequence).

Here the CDR3 reads CSASPGGAGTDTQYF. CDR3 coding DNA: TGCAGTGCTAGTCCCGGGGGGGCCGGCACAGATACGCAGTATTTT. The gene calls are TRBV20-1 and TRBJ2-3, with 8 bases matching TRBD2. This CDR3 contains 15 residues. The V and J ends lost 3 bases and 1 base, in that order; junction bases with no gene match: 6. Per the germline V gene, CDR1 is DFQATT and CDR2 is SNEGSKA (reference sequence).

V is TRBV1 and J is TRBJ1-1; TRBD1 is taken as the D call from the table, unchecked against the DNA. TRBV1 is a pseudogene. This CDR3 has 17 residues. The CDR3 DNA reads TGCACCAGCAGCCACCTCCAGGGGGCCGAAGGGAACACTGAAGCTTTCTTT. Its protein product is CTSSHLQGAEGNTEAFF.

This rearrangement joins TRBV18 to TRBJ2-2, with D possibly being TRBD1 (6 bases). Trimming cost V 3 bases and J 5 bases, with 16 bases left between them. This CDR3 is built from 16 residues. Germline lookup yields CDR1 KGHSH and CDR2 LQKENI. CDR3 sequence: CASSPGARSGTGELFF. The CDR3 DNA reads TGTGCCAGCTCACCGGGGGCCCGGTCGGGAACCGGGGAGCTGTTTTTT.

The V and J genes are TRBV19 and TRBJ1-2; D is uncertain. CDR3 length: 15 amino acids. The V gene's germline CDR1 is LNHDA and CDR2 SQIVND (reference sequence). V was shortened by 10 bases and J by 0 bases, with 18 bases between the two germline ends. Here the CDR3 DNA reads TGTGCCACTTTGAGGGAGGCACGAACTAACTATGGCTACACCTTC. It is translated as CATLREARTNYGYTF.

V and J are TRBV20-1 and TRBJ1-2; D is unclear. The V end was cut by 6 bases, the J end by 5 bases, with 10 bases between. The CDR3 has 11 residues. Germline V CDR1 and CDR2: DFQATT, SNEGSKA (reference sequence). CDR3 in amino acids: CSAGAIYGYTF. CDR3 DNA sequence: TGCAGTGCCGGAGCCATTTATGGCTACACCTTC.

This CDR3 reads CASMWTDSYTEAFF. CDR3 nucleotide sequence: TGTGCCAGCATGTGGACAGACTCATACACTGAAGCTTTCTTT. V gene TRBV2 combines with J gene TRBJ1-1, with a tentative D call TRBD1 (6 bases). This CDR3 region has 14 residues. Trimming removed 7 bases from V and 3 bases from J, with 15 bases in between. Germline V gene sequence: CDR1 SNHLY, CDR2 FYNNEI.

The chain employs TRBV5-1 and TRBJ2-3; tentative D call: TRBD2 (6 bases). CDR1 SGHRS and CDR2 YFSETQ come from the germline V gene. Trimming took 3 bases from V and 2 from J, leaving 19 bases between them. CDR3 size: 17 residues. The CDR3 protein is CASSSGSLAGTTDTQYF. CDR3 in DNA: TGCGCCAGCAGCTCTGGGTCTCTGGCGGGGACCACAGATACGCAGTATTTT.

V gene TRBV14 combines with J gene TRBJ2-3; 7 nucleotides agree with TRBD1. CDR3 length equals 14 residues. The trim removed 4 bases at V and 0 bases at J, leaving 1 base unmatched. The germline V gene encodes CDR1 SGHDN and CDR2 FVKESK. In DNA form, the CDR3 reads TGTGCCAGCAGCCCGACAGGGAGCACAGATACGCAGTATTTT. It translates to CASSPTGSTDTQYF. The entire variable domain, with the rest obtained from reference TRBV14 and TRBJ2-3, is as follows: EAGVTQFPSHSVIEKGQTVTLRCDPISGHDNLYWYRRVMGKEIKFLLHFVKESKQDESGMPNNRFLAERTGGTYSTLKVQPAELEDSGVYFCASSPTGSTDTQYFGPGTRLTVL.

This chain uses TRBV6-6 with TRBJ1-6; 11 bases match TRBD1. The CDR3 consists of 16 residues. Germline CDR1 MNHNY, CDR2 SVGAGI (reference sequence). With V trimmed by 6 bases and J by 6 bases, 7 bases remained unmatched. The chain's CDR3 is CASRDGTGGSNSPLHF. CDR3 nucleotide sequence: TGTGCCAGCAGAGACGGGACAGGGGGTTCTAATTCACCCCTCCACTTT.

This clone was seen a few times. The chain uses TRBV7-2 and TRBJ1-2, with D hard to call. The germline gives CDR1 SGHTA, CDR2 FQGNSA. The CDR3 contains 12 residues. The V end lost 2 bases, the J end lost 4 bases, and 5 bases lay between the germline ends. Here the CDR3 DNA reads TGTGCCAGCAGCTTAAGACTCTATGGCTACACCTTC. Translation gives CASSLRLYGYTF.

The chain is built from TRBV6-5 and TRBJ1-6, with a possible D match to TRBD1 (6 bases). The CDR3 sequence is 15 residues long. V shed 10 bases and J shed 0 bases, with 13 bases lying between them. Per the germline V gene, CDR1 is MNHEY and CDR2 is SVGAGI. The CDR3 DNA reads TGTGCCAACAGGGTCGGAGACTCCTATAATTCACCCCTCCACTTT. Protein product: CANRVGDSYNSPLHF.

This chain links TRBV5-4 with TRBJ2-7; 10 bases are a match to TRBD1. Germline V gives CDR1 SGHNT, CDR2 YYREEE (reference sequence). Losses at the gene ends were 6 bases for V and 3 bases for J; bases not matched to a gene: 3. CDR3 length: 13 amino acids. CDR3 sequence: CASTRDRGYEQYV. CDR3 sequence (DNA): TGTGCCAGCACCCGGGACAGGGGCTACGAGCAGTACGTC.

The chain has TRBV5-1 and TRBJ1-6, with D perhaps matching TRBD1 (6 bases). The CDR3 spans 14 residues. V gave up 3 bases and J gave up 10 bases, with 14 bases separating them. Germline CDR1 SGHRS, CDR2 YFSETQ. CDR3 bases: TGCGCCAGCAGCTCACCAGGGGTTCTATCACCCCTCCACTTT. Translating gives CASSSPGVLSPLHF.

V gene TRBV9 combines with J gene TRBJ2-5; 7 bases fit TRBD2. The germline CDR1 and CDR2 sequences are SGDLS and YYNGEE. This CDR3 spans 14 amino acids. J was trimmed by 2 bases and V by 3 bases; bases with no gene match: 4. The CDR3 DNA follows: TGTGCCAGCAGCGGGGGGACTATACAAGAGACCCAGTACTTC. Translated: CASSGGTIQETQYF.

V usage is TRBV7-8 and J usage is TRBJ1-1; 7 bases are shared with TRBD1. Germline loops: CDR1 SGHVS, CDR2 FQNEAQ. Germline trimming cut 5 bases from V and 3 bases from J; bases unmatched to any gene: 12. The CDR3 has 16 amino acids. This CDR3 reads CASSPSRTGAYTEAFF. The CDR3, as DNA: TGTGCCAGCAGCCCCTCCCGGACAGGCGCTTACACTGAAGCTTTCTTT.

This chain links TRBV11-2 with TRBJ2-7, with D tentatively TRBD1 (5 bases). Germline lookup yields CDR1 SGHAT and CDR2 FQNNGV. This CDR3 region has 14 residues. The V end was cut by 5 bases, the J end by 0 bases, with 11 bases between. The CDR3 is CASSPTVNSYEQYV. CDR3 DNA sequence: TGTGCCAGCAGCCCGACAGTGAACTCCTACGAGCAGTACGTC.

Turning to this clone: This sample also contains other DNA sequences that code for the same CDR3. The V call is TRBV5-1, the J call TRBJ2-5; 7 nucleotides agree with TRBD2. The CDR3 is made up of 15 amino acids. The V gene end was trimmed by 4 bases and the J gene end by 2 bases; junction bases not matched to a gene: 8. Germline CDR1 reads SGHRS; CDR2 reads YFSETQ. The CDR3 spells CASSPVPGGQETQYF. DNA of the CDR3: TGCGCCAGCAGCCCCGTCCCCGGGGGGCAAGAGACCCAGTACTTC.

This clone occurred a few times. The chain has TRBV18 and TRBJ1-1, with 7 bases that match TRBD1. Germline CDR1 reads KGHSH; CDR2 reads LQKENI. The CDR3 length is 14 residues. The V gene end was trimmed by 6 bases and the J gene end by 2 bases; junction bases not matched to a gene: 6. CDR3 in DNA: TGTGCCAGCTCCCGGGACAGAACAAACACTGAAGCTTTCTTT. It encodes CASSRDRTNTEAFF.